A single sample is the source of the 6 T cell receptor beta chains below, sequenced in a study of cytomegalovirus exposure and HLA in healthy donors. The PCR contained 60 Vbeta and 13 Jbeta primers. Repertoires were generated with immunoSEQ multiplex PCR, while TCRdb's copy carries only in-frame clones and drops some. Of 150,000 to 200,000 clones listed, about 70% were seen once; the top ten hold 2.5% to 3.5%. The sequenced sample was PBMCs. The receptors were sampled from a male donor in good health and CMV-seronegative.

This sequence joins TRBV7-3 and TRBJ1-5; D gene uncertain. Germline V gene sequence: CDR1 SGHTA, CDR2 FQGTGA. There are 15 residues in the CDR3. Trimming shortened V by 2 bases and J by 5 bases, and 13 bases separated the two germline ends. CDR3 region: CASSLLDRADQPQHF. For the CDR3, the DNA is TGTGCCAGCAGCTTATTAGACCGAGCGGATCAGCCCCAGCATTTT.

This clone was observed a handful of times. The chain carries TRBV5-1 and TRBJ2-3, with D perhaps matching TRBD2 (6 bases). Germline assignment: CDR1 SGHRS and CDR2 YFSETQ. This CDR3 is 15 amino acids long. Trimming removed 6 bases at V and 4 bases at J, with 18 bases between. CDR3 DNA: TGCGCCAGCAATTTAGGGACTTCCGGGGCAGATACGCAGTATTTT. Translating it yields CASNLGTSGADTQYF.

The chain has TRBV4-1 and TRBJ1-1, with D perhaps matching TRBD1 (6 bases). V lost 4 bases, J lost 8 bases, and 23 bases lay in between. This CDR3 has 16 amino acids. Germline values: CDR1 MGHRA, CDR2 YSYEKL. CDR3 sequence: CASSLTKVDSFREAFF. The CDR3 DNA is TGCGCCAGCAGCCTAACCAAGGTGGACAGTTTTCGAGAAGCTTTCTTT.

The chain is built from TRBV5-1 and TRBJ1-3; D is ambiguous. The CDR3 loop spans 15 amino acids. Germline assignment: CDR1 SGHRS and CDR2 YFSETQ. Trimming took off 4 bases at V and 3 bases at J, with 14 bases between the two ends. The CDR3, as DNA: TGCGCCAGCAGCCCCGCGGGCCTTAGTGGAAACACCATATATTTT. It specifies CASSPAGLSGNTIYF.

The CDR3 sequence is CASSIGGQGAGGQFF. The CDR3 DNA reads TGTGCCAGTAGTATAGGGGGACAGGGGGCCGGGGGGCAGTTCTTC. This chain uses TRBV19 with TRBJ2-1; 12 nucleotides agree with TRBD1. This CDR3 contains 15 residues. CDR1 is LNHDA, CDR2 SQIVND, per germline (reference sequence). Trimming cost V 1 base and J 12 bases; bases outside gene matches: 7.

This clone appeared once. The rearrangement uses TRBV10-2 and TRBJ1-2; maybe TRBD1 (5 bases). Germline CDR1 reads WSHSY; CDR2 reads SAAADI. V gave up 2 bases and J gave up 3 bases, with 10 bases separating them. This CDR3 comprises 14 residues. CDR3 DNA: TGCGCCAGCAGTGAGCCCGACAGATACTATGGCTACACCTTC. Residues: CASSEPDRYYGYTF.